These T cell receptor beta chains were read from a single sample in a study of shared clonotypes between healthy human individuals. Assay used: immunoSEQ multiplex PCR; TCRdb lists only in-frame clones, some missing. The data show about 1.5 million clones, around 97% seen once. Sequenced: naive CD4+ T cells sorted from blood. The receptor source for this set is a man younger than 45 in good health. Each CDR3 is given with its conserved first and last residue. The order of the fields is J gene, clone size, D gene, V gene, CDR3 protein, CDR3 DNA. D genes are given only for firm matches. Size values are once, few and many counts, or a class for expanded clones, and some rows have none.

j_call: TRBJ2-3
clone_size: NA
d_call: NA
v_call: TRBV10-1
cdr3_aa: CASSEGGGKYTDTQYF
cdr3_nt: TGCGCCAGCAGTGAGGGGGGTGGGAAGTACACAGATACGCAGTATTTT

j_call: TRBJ2-1
clone_size: NA
d_call: NA
v_call: TRBV11-3
cdr3_aa: CASSLENGPNEQFF
cdr3_nt: TGTGCCAGCAGCTTAGAAAATGGGCCCAATGAGCAGTTCTTC

j_call: TRBJ2-5
clone_size: NA
d_call: NA
v_call: TRBV18
cdr3_aa: CASSPLGQRAQETQYF
cdr3_nt: TGTGCCAGCTCACCACTCGGACAGCGAGCCCAAGAGACCCAGTACTTC

j_call: TRBJ2-7
clone_size: NA
d_call: NA
v_call: TRBV6-6
cdr3_aa: CASTRPGTGTSSEQYF
cdr3_nt: TGTGCCAGCACTCGTCCCGGGACTGGAACCAGCTCCGAGCAGTACTTC

j_call: TRBJ1-1
clone_size: NA
d_call: NA
v_call: TRBV15
cdr3_aa: CATSRKTEAFF
cdr3_nt: TGTGCCACCAGCAGAAAGACTGAAGCTTTCTTT

j_call: TRBJ2-1
clone_size: NA
d_call: NA
v_call: TRBV6-4
cdr3_aa: CASKPHNNEQFF
cdr3_nt: TGTGCCAGCAAGCCCCATAACAATGAGCAGTTCTTC

j_call: TRBJ2-7
clone_size: NA
d_call: NA
v_call: TRBV6-1
cdr3_aa: CASSVRAGPYEQYF
cdr3_nt: TGTGCCAGCAGTGTTCGAGCGGGCCCTTACGAGCAGTACTTC

j_call: TRBJ2-7
clone_size: NA
d_call: TRBD1
v_call: TRBV11-1
cdr3_aa: CASSPGTASYEQYF
cdr3_nt: TGTGCCAGCAGCCCCGGGACAGCGTCCTACGAGCAGTACTTC

j_call: TRBJ2-2
clone_size: NA
d_call: NA
v_call: TRBV6-1
cdr3_aa: CASRTLGYNTGELFF
cdr3_nt: TGTGCCAGCAGGACGCTAGGATATAACACCGGGGAGCTGTTTTTT

j_call: TRBJ2-1
clone_size: NA
d_call: TRBD2
v_call: TRBV13
cdr3_aa: CASSWTSGYNEQFF
cdr3_nt: TGTGCCAGCAGCTGGACTAGCGGCTACAATGAGCAGTTCTTC

j_call: TRBJ1-4
clone_size: NA
d_call: NA
v_call: TRBV7-6
cdr3_aa: CASSATGAREKLFF
cdr3_nt: TGTGCCAGCAGCGCCACCGGGGCGCGAGAAAAACTGTTTTTT

j_call: TRBJ1-2
clone_size: NA
d_call: TRBD1
v_call: TRBV5-1
cdr3_aa: CASSFMTGDYGYTF
cdr3_nt: TGCGCCAGCAGCTTCATGACAGGGGACTATGGCTACACCTTC

j_call: TRBJ2-1
clone_size: NA
d_call: TRBD2
v_call: TRBV18
cdr3_aa: CASSEIGLAGGNEQFF
cdr3_nt: TGTGCCAGCTCAGAGATAGGACTAGCGGGGGGAAATGAGCAGTTCTTC

j_call: TRBJ2-1
clone_size: NA
d_call: NA
v_call: TRBV5-1
cdr3_aa: CASSFPQGTQFF
cdr3_nt: TGCGCCAGCAGCTTCCCACAGGGAACACAGTTCTTC

j_call: TRBJ2-6
clone_size: NA
d_call: TRBD1
v_call: TRBV7-8
cdr3_aa: CASSLQGWDRGFSGANVLTF
cdr3_nt: TGTGCCAGCAGCTTACAGGGGTGGGACAGGGGTTTCTCTGGGGCCAACGTCCTGACTTTC

j_call: TRBJ2-1
clone_size: NA
d_call: TRBD2
v_call: TRBV10-2
cdr3_aa: CASSGFPGGSHSNEQFF
cdr3_nt: TGCGCCAGCAGTGGTTTCCCCGGCGGGAGCCATAGCAATGAGCAGTTCTTC

j_call: TRBJ2-7
clone_size: NA
d_call: NA
v_call: TRBV19
cdr3_aa: CASSIAAGTYEQYF
cdr3_nt: TGTGCCAGTAGTATAGCAGCAGGGACCTACGAGCAGTACTTC

j_call: TRBJ2-1
clone_size: NA
d_call: TRBD1
v_call: TRBV7-2
cdr3_aa: CASSRDRSSYNEQFF
cdr3_nt: TGTGCCAGCAGCCGGGACAGGAGCTCCTACAATGAGCAGTTCTTC

j_call: TRBJ2-7
clone_size: NA
d_call: NA
v_call: TRBV10-3
cdr3_aa: CAISELHTGNEQYF
cdr3_nt: TGTGCCATCAGTGAGTTACATACAGGAAACGAGCAGTACTTC

j_call: TRBJ2-2
clone_size: NA
d_call: TRBD1
v_call: TRBV5-1
cdr3_aa: CASSYTGGPLGELFF
cdr3_nt: TGCGCCAGCAGCTATACAGGGGGGCCTCTCGGGGAGCTGTTTTTT

j_call: TRBJ1-6
clone_size: NA
d_call: NA
v_call: TRBV14
cdr3_aa: CASSHPHSPLHF
cdr3_nt: TGTGCCAGCAGCCACCCACATTCACCCCTCCACTTT

j_call: TRBJ2-7
clone_size: once
d_call: NA
v_call: TRBV9
cdr3_aa: CASSVGGREIYEQYF
cdr3_nt: TGTGCCAGCAGCGTAGGCGGCAGAGAAATCTACGAGCAGTACTTC

j_call: TRBJ1-1
clone_size: NA
d_call: NA
v_call: TRBV5-5
cdr3_aa: CASSLGWSTEAFF
cdr3_nt: TGTGCCAGCAGCTTAGGGTGGAGCACTGAAGCTTTCTTT

j_call: TRBJ1-1
clone_size: NA
d_call: NA
v_call: TRBV11-1
cdr3_aa: CASSPWRSRGEHEAFF
cdr3_nt: TGTGCCAGCAGCCCGTGGCGCAGTAGAGGAGAACATGAAGCTTTCTTT

j_call: TRBJ2-5
clone_size: NA
d_call: NA
v_call: TRBV29-1
cdr3_aa: CSGAEGPIGETQYF
cdr3_nt: TGCAGCGGGGCCGAGGGCCCTATCGGGGAGACCCAGTACTTC

j_call: TRBJ1-4
clone_size: NA
d_call: NA
v_call: TRBV7-9
cdr3_aa: CASRPTTGLDEKLFF
cdr3_nt: TGTGCCAGCAGACCCACGACAGGATTAGATGAAAAACTGTTTTTT

j_call: TRBJ2-3
clone_size: few
d_call: NA
v_call: TRBV4-1
cdr3_aa: CASSQERRVGDTQYF
cdr3_nt: TGCGCCAGCAGCCAAGAAAGGAGGGTCGGAGATACGCAGTATTTT

j_call: TRBJ2-7
clone_size: NA
d_call: TRBD2
v_call: TRBV7-9
cdr3_aa: CASSLGPASGRSYEQYF
cdr3_nt: TGTGCCAGCAGCTTAGGCCCCGCTAGCGGGAGGTCCTACGAGCAGTACTTC

j_call: TRBJ2-4
clone_size: NA
d_call: NA
v_call: TRBV15
cdr3_aa: CATSRVLSGEAKNIQYF
cdr3_nt: TGTGCCACCAGCAGAGTTCTGTCAGGGGAGGCCAAAAACATTCAGTACTTC

j_call: TRBJ1-5
clone_size: once
d_call: NA
v_call: TRBV4-1
cdr3_aa: CASSLGSLYSNQPQHF
cdr3_nt: TGCGCCAGCAGCCTAGGGTCCCTTTATAGCAATCAGCCCCAGCATTTT

j_call: TRBJ2-7
clone_size: NA
d_call: TRBD2
v_call: TRBV7-2
cdr3_aa: CASSRKTGTSAYEQYF
cdr3_nt: TGTGCCAGCAGCCGCAAAACCGGGACTAGCGCCTACGAGCAGTACTTC

j_call: TRBJ2-2
clone_size: NA
d_call: NA
v_call: TRBV6-6
cdr3_aa: CASSPGRRNTGELFF
cdr3_nt: TGTGCCAGCAGCCCAGGCCGCAGGAACACCGGGGAGCTGTTTTTT

j_call: TRBJ1-1
clone_size: NA
d_call: NA
v_call: TRBV10-1
cdr3_aa: CASSETNGGDTEAFF
cdr3_nt: TGCGCCAGCAGTGAGACTAACGGGGGCGACACTGAAGCTTTCTTT

j_call: TRBJ2-1
clone_size: NA
d_call: NA
v_call: TRBV14
cdr3_aa: CASSQEVFFPFRRDEQFF
cdr3_nt: TGTGCCAGCAGCCAAGAGGTGTTTTTTCCCTTCCGTCGCGATGAGCAGTTCTTC

j_call: TRBJ2-1
clone_size: NA
d_call: TRBD2
v_call: TRBV9
cdr3_aa: CASSARAQVMTSGELGEQFF
cdr3_nt: TGTGCCAGCAGCGCCCGCGCCCAAGTAATGACTAGCGGGGAACTTGGTGAGCAGTTCTTC

j_call: TRBJ1-5
clone_size: NA
d_call: NA
v_call: TRBV25-1
cdr3_aa: CASSDHREGQPQHF
cdr3_nt: TGTGCCAGCAGTGACCACAGGGAGGGTCAGCCCCAGCATTTT

j_call: TRBJ2-7
clone_size: NA
d_call: TRBD2
v_call: TRBV27
cdr3_aa: CASSFLPPGGGNEQYF
cdr3_nt: TGTGCCAGCAGTTTTTTGCCACCGGGGGGAGGGAACGAGCAGTACTTC

j_call: TRBJ2-7
clone_size: NA
d_call: TRBD1
v_call: TRBV6-1
cdr3_aa: CASSAKTGFGEQYF
cdr3_nt: TGTGCCAGCAGTGCGAAGACAGGGTTTGGGGAGCAGTACTTC

j_call: TRBJ2-7
clone_size: NA
d_call: NA
v_call: TRBV11-3
cdr3_aa: CASSLPPHYEQYF
cdr3_nt: TGTGCCAGCAGCTTACCTCCTCACTACGAGCAGTACTTC

j_call: TRBJ2-3
clone_size: NA
d_call: NA
v_call: TRBV2
cdr3_aa: CASSEAGRGPTDTQYF
cdr3_nt: TGTGCCAGCAGTGAAGCTGGGCGGGGGCCCACAGATACGCAGTATTTT

j_call: TRBJ1-4
clone_size: NA
d_call: NA
v_call: TRBV5-1
cdr3_aa: CASSLGHPEKLFF
cdr3_nt: TGCGCCAGCAGCTTGGGACACCCTGAAAAACTGTTTTTT

j_call: TRBJ1-1
clone_size: NA
d_call: NA
v_call: TRBV28
cdr3_aa: CASSLNTEKAFF
cdr3_nt: TGTGCCAGCAGTCTCAATACGGAAAAAGCTTTCTTT